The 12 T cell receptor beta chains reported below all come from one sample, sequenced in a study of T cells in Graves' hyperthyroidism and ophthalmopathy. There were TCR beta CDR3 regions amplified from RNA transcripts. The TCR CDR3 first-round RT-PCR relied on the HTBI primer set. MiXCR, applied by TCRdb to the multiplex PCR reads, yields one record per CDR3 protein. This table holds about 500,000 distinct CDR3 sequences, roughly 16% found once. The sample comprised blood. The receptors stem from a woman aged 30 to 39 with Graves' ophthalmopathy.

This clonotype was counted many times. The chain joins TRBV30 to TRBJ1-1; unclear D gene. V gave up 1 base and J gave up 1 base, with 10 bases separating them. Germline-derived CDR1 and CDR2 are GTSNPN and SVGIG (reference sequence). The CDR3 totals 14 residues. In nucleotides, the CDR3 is TGTGCCTGGAGTGCCCTGCAAGGGAACACTGAAGCTTTCTTT. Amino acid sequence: CAWSALQGNTEAFF.

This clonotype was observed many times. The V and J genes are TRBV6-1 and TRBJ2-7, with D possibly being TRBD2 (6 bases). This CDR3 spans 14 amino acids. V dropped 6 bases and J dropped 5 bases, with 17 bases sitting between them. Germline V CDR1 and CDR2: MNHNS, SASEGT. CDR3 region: CASSAFDGGNEQYF. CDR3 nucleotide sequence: TGTGCCAGCAGCGCCTTCGACGGGGGAAACGAGCAGTACTTC.

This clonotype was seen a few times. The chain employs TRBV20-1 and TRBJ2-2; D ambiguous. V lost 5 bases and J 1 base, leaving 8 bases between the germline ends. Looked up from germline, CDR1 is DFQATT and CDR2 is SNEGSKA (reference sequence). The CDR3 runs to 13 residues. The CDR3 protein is CSAPRRNTGELFF. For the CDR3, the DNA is TGCAGTGCTCCCCGACGGAACACCGGGGAGCTGTTTTTT.

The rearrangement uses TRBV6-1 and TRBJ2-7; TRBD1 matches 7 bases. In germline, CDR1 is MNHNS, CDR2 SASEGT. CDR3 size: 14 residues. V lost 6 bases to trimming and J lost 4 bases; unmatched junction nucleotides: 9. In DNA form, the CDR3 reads TGTGCCAGCAGAAGGGACAGCCTTCAATACGAGCAGTACTTC. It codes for CASRRDSLQYEQYF.

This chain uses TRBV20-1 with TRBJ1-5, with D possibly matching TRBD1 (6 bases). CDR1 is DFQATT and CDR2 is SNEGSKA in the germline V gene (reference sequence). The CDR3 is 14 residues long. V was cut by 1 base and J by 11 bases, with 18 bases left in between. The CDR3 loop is CSARAEEGGISQHF. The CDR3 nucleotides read TGCAGTGCTAGAGCGGAGGAGGGGGGAATTTCCCAGCATTTT.

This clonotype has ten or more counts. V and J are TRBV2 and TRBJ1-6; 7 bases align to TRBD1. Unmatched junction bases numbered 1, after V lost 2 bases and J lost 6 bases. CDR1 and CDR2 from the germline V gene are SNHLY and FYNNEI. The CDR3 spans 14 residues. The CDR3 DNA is TGTGCCAGCAGTGAACAGGGGGTTAATTCACCCCTCCACTTT. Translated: CASSEQGVNSPLHF.

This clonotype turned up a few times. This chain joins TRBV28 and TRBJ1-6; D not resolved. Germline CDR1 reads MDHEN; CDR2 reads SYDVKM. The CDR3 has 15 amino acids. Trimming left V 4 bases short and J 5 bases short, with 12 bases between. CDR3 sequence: CASSYSWQDNSPLHF. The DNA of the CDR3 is TGTGCCAGCAGTTACTCGTGGCAGGATAATTCACCCCTCCACTTT.

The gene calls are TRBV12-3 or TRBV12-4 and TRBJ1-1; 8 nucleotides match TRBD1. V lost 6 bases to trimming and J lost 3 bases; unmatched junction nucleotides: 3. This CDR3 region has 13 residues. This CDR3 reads CASRGQVDTEAFF. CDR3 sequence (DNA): TGTGCCAGCAGGGGACAGGTCGACACTGAAGCTTTCTTT.

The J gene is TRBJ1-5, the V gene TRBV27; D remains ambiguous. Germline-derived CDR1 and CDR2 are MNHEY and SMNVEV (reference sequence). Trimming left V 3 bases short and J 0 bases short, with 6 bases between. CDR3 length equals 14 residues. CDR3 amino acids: CASSFGVSNQPQHF. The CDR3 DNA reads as TGTGCCAGCAGTTTTGGAGTTAGCAATCAGCCCCAGCATTTT.

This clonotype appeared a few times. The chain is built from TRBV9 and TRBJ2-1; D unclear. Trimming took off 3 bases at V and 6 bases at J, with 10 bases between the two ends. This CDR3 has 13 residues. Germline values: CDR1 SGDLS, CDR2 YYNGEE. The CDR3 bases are TGTGCCAGCAGCGCCAAAGAGTTCAATGAGCAGTTCTTC. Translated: CASSAKEFNEQFF.

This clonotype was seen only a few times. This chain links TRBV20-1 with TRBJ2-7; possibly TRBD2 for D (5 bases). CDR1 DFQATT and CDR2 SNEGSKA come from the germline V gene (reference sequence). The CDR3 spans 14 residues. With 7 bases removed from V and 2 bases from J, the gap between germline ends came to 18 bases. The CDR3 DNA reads TGCAGTGTTTGGGGTACTAGTCCTCCCTACGAGCAGTACTTC. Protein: CSVWGTSPPYEQYF.

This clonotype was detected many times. CDR3 loop: CASSLVLGDSNEQFF. As DNA, the CDR3 is TGTGCCAGCAGCTTAGTTCTAGGGGACAGCAATGAGCAGTTCTTC. The V and J genes are TRBV7-9 and TRBJ2-1; 7 bases line up with TRBD1. This CDR3 has 15 amino acids. The V segment lost 1 base and the J segment 6 bases; nucleotides outside the gene matches: 6. The germline V gene encodes CDR1 SEHNR and CDR2 FQNEAQ (reference sequence).